The T cell receptor (beta chain) under discussion was sequenced for a study of memory CD4+ T cells and cytomegalovirus serostatus. Method: immunoSEQ multiplex PCR; TCRdb's copy keeps in-frame clones and lacks some. The table includes over 50,000 clones, around three quarters detected once. The sort gate was single viable CD3+CD4+CD8-CD45RO+ cells for memory CD4+ T cells. CMV serostatus came from serum IgG against pp150, pp28, p38, p52. Study observations and caveats: The CMV-associated TCR signature appears largely within the CD4+ memory repertoire.

A note on this clone: No antigen is known for it.

V lost 2 bases to trimming and J lost 0 bases, with 11 bases between them. The CDR3 consists of 16 residues. Germline CDR1 and CDR2: MNHEY and SVGAGI. Material for sequencing was memory CD4+ T cells from blood. The chain carries TRBV6-5 and TRBJ1-5; D is undetermined. This clonotype was obtained from an adult in good health and CMV-seronegative. CDR3 sequence reads: CASSYIGSSSNQPQHF. DNA of the CDR3: TGTGCCAGCAGTTACATAGGGTCTAGTAGCAATCAGCCCCAGCATTTT.